The sequence of this TCR beta chain was determined in a study of T cell changes during pregnancy in multiple sclerosis. Here immunoSEQ multiplex PCR was the method, and the copy in TCRdb shows in-frame clones only, minus some. The data show 14,000 or so clones, approximately 93% seen once. Per the germline V gene, CDR1 is SGHRS and CDR2 is YFSETQ. The V gene lost 4 bases and the J gene lost 4 bases, with 12 bases spanning the gap. CDR3 length equals 14 residues. The rearrangement uses TRBV5-1 and TRBJ2-1, with a possible D match to TRBD1 (5 bases). The specimen was peripheral blood, collected in the second trimester of pregnancy. The clonotype was recovered from a female donor in good health, enrolled as a control in a pregnancy study. Here the CDR3 reads CASSPADTYNEQFF. CDR3 nucleotides: TGCGCCAGCAGCCCGGCGGACACATACAATGAGCAGTTCTTC.